This TCR beta chain derives from a study of cytomegalovirus exposure and HLA in healthy donors. About this clone itself: Antigen: not known.

Germline values: CDR1 SGHRS, CDR2 YFSETQ. The CDR3 runs 17 residues. Trimming removed 0 bases from V and 3 bases from J, with 18 bases in between. Whole-study findings and limits: The authors later found TCR association rates varying by HLA locus, with DRB1 most and HLA-C fewest. Some V segments could not be told apart, so they were left out, TRBV6-2 and TRBV6-3 among them.

A multiplex PCR was run with 60 Vbeta primers and 13 Jbeta primers. TCRdb's copy holds only in-frame clones and misses some; the assay was immunoSEQ multiplex PCR. The sample carries 120,000 or so clones, more than 75% recorded once. The V call is TRBV5-1, the J call TRBJ2-5, with a weak D call TRBD2 (7 bases). Sequencing input: PBMCs. The source of this sequence is a man aged 25-45 years in good health and CMV-seropositive. The CDR3 here is CASSLVLGGLAEETQYF. CDR3 nucleotide sequence: TGCGCCAGCAGCTTGGTACTTGGGGGGCTAGCGGAAGAGACCCAGTACTTC.